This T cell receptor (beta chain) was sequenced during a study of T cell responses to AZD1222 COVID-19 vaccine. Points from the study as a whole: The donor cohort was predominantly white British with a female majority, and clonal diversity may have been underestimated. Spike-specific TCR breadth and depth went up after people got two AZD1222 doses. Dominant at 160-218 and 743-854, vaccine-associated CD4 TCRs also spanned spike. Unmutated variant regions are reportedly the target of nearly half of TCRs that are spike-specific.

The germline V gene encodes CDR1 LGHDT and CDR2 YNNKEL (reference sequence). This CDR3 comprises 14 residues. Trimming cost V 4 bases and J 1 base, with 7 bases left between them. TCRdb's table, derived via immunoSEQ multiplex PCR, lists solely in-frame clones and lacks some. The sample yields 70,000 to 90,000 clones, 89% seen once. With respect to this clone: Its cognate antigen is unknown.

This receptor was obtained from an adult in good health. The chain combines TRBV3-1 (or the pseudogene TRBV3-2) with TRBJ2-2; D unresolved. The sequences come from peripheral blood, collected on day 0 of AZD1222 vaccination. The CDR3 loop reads CASSRSMNTGELFF. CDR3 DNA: TGTGCCAGCAGCCGGTCTATGAACACCGGGGAGCTGTTTTTT.